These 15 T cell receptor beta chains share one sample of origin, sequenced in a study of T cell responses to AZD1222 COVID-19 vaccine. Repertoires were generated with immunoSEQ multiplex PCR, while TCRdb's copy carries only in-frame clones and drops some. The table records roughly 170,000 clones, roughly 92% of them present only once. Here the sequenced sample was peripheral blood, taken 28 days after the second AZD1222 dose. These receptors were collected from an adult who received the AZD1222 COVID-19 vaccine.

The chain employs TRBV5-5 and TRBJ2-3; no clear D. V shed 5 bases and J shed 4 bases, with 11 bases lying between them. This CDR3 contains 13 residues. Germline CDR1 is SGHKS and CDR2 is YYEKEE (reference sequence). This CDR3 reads CASRRTFADTQYF. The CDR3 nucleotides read TGTGCCAGCAGACGGACGTTCGCAGATACGCAGTATTTT.

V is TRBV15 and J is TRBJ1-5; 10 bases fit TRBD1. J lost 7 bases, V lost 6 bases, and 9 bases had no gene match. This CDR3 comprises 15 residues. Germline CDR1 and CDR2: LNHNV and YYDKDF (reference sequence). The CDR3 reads CATRIDRGQAQPQHF. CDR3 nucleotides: TGTGCCACCAGGATAGACAGGGGGCAAGCACAGCCCCAGCATTTT.

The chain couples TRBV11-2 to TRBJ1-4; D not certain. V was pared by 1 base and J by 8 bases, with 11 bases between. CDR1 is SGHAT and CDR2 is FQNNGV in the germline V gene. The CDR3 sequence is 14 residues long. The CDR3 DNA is TGTGCCAGCAGCTTAGGGCGGCGACGAGAAAAACTGTTTTTT. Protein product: CASSLGRRREKLFF.

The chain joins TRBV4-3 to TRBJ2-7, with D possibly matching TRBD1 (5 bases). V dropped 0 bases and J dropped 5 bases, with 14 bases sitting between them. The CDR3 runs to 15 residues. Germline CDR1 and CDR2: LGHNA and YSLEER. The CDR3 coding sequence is TGCGCCAGCAGCCAAGAAACAGGACCCCGGCACGAGCAGTACTTC. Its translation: CASSQETGPRHEQYF.

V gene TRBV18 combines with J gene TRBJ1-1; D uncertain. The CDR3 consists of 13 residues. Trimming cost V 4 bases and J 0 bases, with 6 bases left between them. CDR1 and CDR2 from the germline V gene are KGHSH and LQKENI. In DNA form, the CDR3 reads TGTGCCAGCTCACGGAGCATGAACACTGAAGCTTTCTTT. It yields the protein CASSRSMNTEAFF. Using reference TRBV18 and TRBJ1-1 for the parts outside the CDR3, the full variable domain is NAGVMQNPRHLVRRRGQEARLRCSPMKGHSHVYWYRQLPEEGLKFMVYLQKENIIDESGMPKERFSAEFPKEGPSILRIQQVVRGDSAAYFCASSRSMNTEAFFGQGTRLTVV.

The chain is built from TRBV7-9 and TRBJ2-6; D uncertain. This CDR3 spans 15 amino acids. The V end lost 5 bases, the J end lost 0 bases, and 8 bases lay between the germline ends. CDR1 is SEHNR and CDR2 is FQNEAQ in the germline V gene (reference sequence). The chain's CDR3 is CASSRLSSGANVLTF. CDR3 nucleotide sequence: TGTGCCAGCAGCCGTTTGAGCTCTGGGGCCAACGTCCTGACTTTC.

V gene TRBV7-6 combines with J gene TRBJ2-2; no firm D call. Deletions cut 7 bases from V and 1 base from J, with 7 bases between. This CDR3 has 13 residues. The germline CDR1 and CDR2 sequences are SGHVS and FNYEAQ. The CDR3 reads CASIAGNTGELFF. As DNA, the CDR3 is TGTGCCAGCATCGCCGGGAACACCGGGGAGCTGTTTTTT.

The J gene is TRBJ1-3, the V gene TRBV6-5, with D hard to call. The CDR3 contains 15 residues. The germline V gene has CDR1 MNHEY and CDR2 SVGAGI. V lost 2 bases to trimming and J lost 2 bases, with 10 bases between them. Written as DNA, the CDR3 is TGTGCCAGCAGTTACGTATTGCATCCTGGAAACACCATATATTTT. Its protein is CASSYVLHPGNTIYF.

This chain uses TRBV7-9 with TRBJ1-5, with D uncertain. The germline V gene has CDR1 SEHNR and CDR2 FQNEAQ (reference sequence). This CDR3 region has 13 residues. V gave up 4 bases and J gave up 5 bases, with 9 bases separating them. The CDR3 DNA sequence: TGTGCCAGCAGCTCCTCCGGGGATCAGCCCCAGCATTTT. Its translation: CASSSSGDQPQHF.

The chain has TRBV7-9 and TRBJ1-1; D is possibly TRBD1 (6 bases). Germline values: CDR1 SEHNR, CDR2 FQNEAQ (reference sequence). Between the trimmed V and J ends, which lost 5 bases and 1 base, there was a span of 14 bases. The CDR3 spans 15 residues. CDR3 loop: CASSRTATTNTEAFF. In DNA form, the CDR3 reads TGTGCCAGCAGCCGGACAGCCACAACGAACACTGAAGCTTTCTTT.

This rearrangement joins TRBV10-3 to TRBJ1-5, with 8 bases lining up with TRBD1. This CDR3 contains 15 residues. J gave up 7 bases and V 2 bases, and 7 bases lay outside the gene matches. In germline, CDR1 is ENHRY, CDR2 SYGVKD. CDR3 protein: CAISEGQGQKQPQHF. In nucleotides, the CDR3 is TGTGCCATCAGTGAGGGACAGGGACAAAAGCAGCCCCAGCATTTT.

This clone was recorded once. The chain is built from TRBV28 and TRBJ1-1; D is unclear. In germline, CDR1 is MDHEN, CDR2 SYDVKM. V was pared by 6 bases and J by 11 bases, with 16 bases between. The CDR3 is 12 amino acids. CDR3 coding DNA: TGTGCCAGCAGGACGGGGATTCTTGGGGCTTTCTTT. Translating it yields CASRTGILGAFF. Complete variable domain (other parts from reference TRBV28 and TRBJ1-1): DVKVTQSSRYLVKRTGEKVFLECVQDMDHENMFWYRQDPGLGLRLIYFSYDVKMKEKGDIPEGYSVSREKKERFSLILESASTNQTSMYLCASRTGILGAFFGQGTRLTVV.

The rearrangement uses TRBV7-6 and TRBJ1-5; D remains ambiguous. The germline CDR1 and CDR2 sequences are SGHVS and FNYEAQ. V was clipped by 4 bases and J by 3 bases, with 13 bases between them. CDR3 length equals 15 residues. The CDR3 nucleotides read TGTGCCAGCAGCTCCCAACCTGGAGCCAATCAGCCCCAGCATTTT. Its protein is CASSSQPGANQPQHF. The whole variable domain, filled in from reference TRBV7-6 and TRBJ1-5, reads GAGVSQSPRYKVTKRGQDVALRCDPISGHVSLYWYRQALGQGPEFLTYFNYEAQQDKSGLPNDRFSAERPEGSISTLTIQRTEQRDSAMYRCASSSQPGANQPQHFGDGTRLSIL.

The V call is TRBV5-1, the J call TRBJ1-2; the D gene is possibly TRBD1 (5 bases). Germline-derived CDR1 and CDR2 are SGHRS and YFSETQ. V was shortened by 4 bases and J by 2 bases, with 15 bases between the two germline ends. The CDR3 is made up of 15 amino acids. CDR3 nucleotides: TGCGCCAGCAGCGGGACGGGGTCCCCCAACTATGGCTACACCTTC. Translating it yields CASSGTGSPNYGYTF.

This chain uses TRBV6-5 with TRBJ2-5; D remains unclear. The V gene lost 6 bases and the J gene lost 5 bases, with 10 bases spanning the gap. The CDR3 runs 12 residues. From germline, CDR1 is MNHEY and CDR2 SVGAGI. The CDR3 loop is CASSPIGETQYF. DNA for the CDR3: TGTGCCAGCAGCCCAATAGGGGAGACCCAGTACTTC.